The present TCR beta chain was sequenced within a study of T cells in Graves' hyperthyroidism and ophthalmopathy. TCR beta CDR3 regions were amplified from RNA transcripts. The HTBI primer set was used in a first-round RT-PCR of the TCR CDR3. TCRdb re-called the multiplex PCR reads through MiXCR, storing one row per CDR3 protein. This table has 750,000 to 950,000 distinct CDR3 sequences, over 35% appearing once. Germline-derived CDR1 and CDR2 are SNHLY and FYNNEI. Trimming took off 5 bases at V and 1 base at J, with 14 bases between the two ends. The CDR3 consists of 16 residues. The specimen was blood. The sequence was obtained from a man younger than 30 with Graves' hyperthyroidism. The J gene is TRBJ2-2, the V gene TRBV2, with D possibly being TRBD1 or TRBD2 (5 bases each). CDR3 amino acids: CASSRMAGGNTGELFF. DNA of the CDR3: TGTGCCAGCAGTCGAATGGCTGGGGGGAACACCGGGGAGCTGTTTTTT.